This T cell receptor beta chain was sequenced in a study of cytomegalovirus exposure and HLA in healthy donors. Overall study results and limits: Relative to the approximately 630-donor mean, N-insertions were reportedly fewer in an Asian-associated ancestry cluster in a later analysis. Common viral pathogens seemed to be connected with several of the most significant clusters, according to a later analysis. Presence/absence comparisons presumed near-even sequencing depth among donors.

Details on this clone: Its antigen is not identified.

PCR amplification relied on 60 Vbeta primers (plus 13 Jbeta primers). In the source study's methods: Unique TCR beta chains totaled 80 million to 100 million in a later count, with about 11 million of them shared. The repertoire was sequenced with immunoSEQ multiplex PCR; TCRdb's copy has only in-frame clones and lacks some. D and trimming were read from the DNA, whereas the V and J calls and clone size are those reported in that table. The sample holds approximately 160,000 clones, 80% to 90% seen once. Germline V lookup: CDR1 MDHEN, CDR2 SYDVKM. J was trimmed by 3 bases and V by 5 bases; bases with no gene match: 15. The CDR3 contains 17 residues.

The chain employs TRBV28 and TRBJ1-2, with 7 positions matching TRBD1. The sequenced sample was PBMCs. This TCR came from a woman under 30 in good health and CMV-seronegative. The CDR3 DNA reads TGTGCCAGCAGTCCCCGCGGGTTAGGCAGGGGGGACTATGGCTACACCTTC. It translates to CASSPRGLGRGDYGYTF.